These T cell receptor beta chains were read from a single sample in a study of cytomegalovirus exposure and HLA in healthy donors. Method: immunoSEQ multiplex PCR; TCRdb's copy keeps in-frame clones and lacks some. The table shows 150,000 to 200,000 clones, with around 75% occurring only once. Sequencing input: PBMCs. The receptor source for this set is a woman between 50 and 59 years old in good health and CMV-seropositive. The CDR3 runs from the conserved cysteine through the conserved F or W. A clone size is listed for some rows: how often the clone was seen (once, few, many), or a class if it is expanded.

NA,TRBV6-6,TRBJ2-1,CATSSGYNEQFF
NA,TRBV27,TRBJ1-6,CASSQLRDRGLGSPLHF
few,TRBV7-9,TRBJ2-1,CASSQGTSGGNEQFF
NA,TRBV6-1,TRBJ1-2,CASSRGRNYGYTF
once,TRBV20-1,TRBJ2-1,CSATHGAEQFF
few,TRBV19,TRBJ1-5,CASSERLRVQHF
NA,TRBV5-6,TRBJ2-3,CASSRPLGRTSTDTQYF
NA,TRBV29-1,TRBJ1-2,CSVGQGATGRYGYTF
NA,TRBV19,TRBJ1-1,CASSTSMNTEAFF
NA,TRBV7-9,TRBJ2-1,CASSLQGNEQFF
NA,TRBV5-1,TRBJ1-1,CASSSQGSATEAFF
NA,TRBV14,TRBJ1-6,CASTTGGWGSPLHF
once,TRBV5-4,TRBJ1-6,CASSGGRAPNSPLHF
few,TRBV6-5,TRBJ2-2,CASSYLSGELFF
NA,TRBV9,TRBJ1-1,CASSPGQGLSNTEAFF
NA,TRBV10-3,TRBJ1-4,CAISDGQTLNEKLFF
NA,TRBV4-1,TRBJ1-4,CASSQEGAQGHGNEKLFF
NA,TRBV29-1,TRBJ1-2,CSVDSYGYTF
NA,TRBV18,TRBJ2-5,CASSPGQLETQYF
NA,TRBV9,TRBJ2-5,CASSVAGKETQYF
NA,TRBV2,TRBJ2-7,CASLGQGTYEQYF
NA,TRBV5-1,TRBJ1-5,CASSVGGDQPQHF
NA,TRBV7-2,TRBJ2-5,CASSDTLSGGKETQYF
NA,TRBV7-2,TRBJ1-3,CASSLRGAPGNTIYF
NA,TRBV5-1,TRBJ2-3,CASSSGQGTDTQCF
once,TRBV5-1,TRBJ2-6,CASSLGLLVISGANVLTF
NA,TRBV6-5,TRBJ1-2,CASSPTGGGGYTF
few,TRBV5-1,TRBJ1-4,CASSLGQGANEKLFF
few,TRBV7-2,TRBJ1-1,CASSKRANTEAFF
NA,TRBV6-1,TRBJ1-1,CASSIGRENTEAFF
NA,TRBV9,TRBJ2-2,CASRVRSNTGELFF
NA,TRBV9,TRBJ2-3,CASSAHREDTQYF
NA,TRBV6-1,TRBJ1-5,CASSEYGTGTIGQPQHF
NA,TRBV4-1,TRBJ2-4,CASSIEAGLAKNIQYF
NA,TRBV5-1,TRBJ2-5,CASSPRTGAPSVTQYF
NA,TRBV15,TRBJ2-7,CATSREEESYEQYF
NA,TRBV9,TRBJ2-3,CASSVWRGGADTQYF
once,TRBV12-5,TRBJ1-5,CASGLGPSLNQPQHF
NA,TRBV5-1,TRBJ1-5,CASSLGTGGNQPQHF
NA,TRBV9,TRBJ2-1,CASSVGRAESTQFF
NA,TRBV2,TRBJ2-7,CATQGGRGVGEQYF
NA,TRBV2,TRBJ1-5,CASSDETVGNQPQHF